A single sample gave rise to the 22 T cell receptor beta chains below, sequenced in a study of T cells expressing NK-cell markers. TCRdb re-called the 5' RACE reads and shows each CDR3 protein once, DNA omitted. Its table records about 300,000 distinct CDR3 sequences. The sequenced sample was blood T cells: a sorted CD56 or NKG2C T cell subset, CD4+ or CD8+ T cells, or bulk PBMC T cells (not recorded which). The source is a woman between 18 and 70 years old in good health.

V usage is TRBV4-1 and J usage is TRBJ1-3. CDR3 size: 12 residues. The germline V gene has CDR1 MGHRA and CDR2 YSYEKL. The CDR3 here is CASSQDENTIYF.

The CDR3: CASSSPGGGQTDTQYF. The chain couples TRBV28 to TRBJ2-3; as DNA is missing, the TRBD1 call by TCRdb cannot be tested. The CDR3 length is 16 residues. CDR1 and CDR2 from the germline V gene are MDHEN and SYDVKM.

V and J are TRBV9 and TRBJ2-3; lacking DNA, the TRBD2 call made by TCRdb goes unchecked. This CDR3 spans 17 amino acids. The germline V gene has CDR1 SGDLS and CDR2 YYNGEE. This CDR3 reads CASSAYRLAASTDTQYF.

The rearrangement links TRBV19 to TRBJ1-2. CDR3 size: 14 residues. From germline, CDR1 is LNHDA and CDR2 SQIVND (reference sequence). CDR3 loop: CASSIRLAGDGYTF. The full variable domain, rest sourced from reference TRBV19 and TRBJ1-2, is DGGITQSPKYLFRKEGQNVTLSCEQNLNHDAMYWYRQDPGQGLRLIYYSQIVNDFQKGDIAEGYSVSREKKESFPLTVTSAQKNPTAFYLCASSIRLAGDGYTFGSGTRLTVV.

The CDR3 reads CASSYAAGANTGELFF. This sequence joins TRBV6-5 and TRBJ2-2; TCRdb selects TRBD2, and the lack of DNA leaves this call unchecked. From germline, CDR1 is MNHEY and CDR2 SVGAGI. The CDR3 covers 16 residues.

The chain recombines TRBV5-1 with TRBJ1-1; TCRdb picks TRBD1, but there is no DNA to check that call. Germline CDR1 and CDR2: SGHRS and YFSETQ. The CDR3 runs to 15 residues. CDR3 loop: CASSPEGGPNTEAFF.

The chain has TRBV12-3 or TRBV12-4 and TRBJ1-5; the D call of TRBD1 rests on TCRdb alone, since no DNA is present to check it. This CDR3 comprises 16 residues. The CDR3 loop is CASSFGLLSTGQPQHF.

The rearrangement links TRBV19 to TRBJ2-1; TCRdb's D call, TRBD2, is unchecked because there is no DNA. The CDR3 covers 14 residues. Germline V gene lookup returns CDR1 LNHDA and CDR2 SQIVND (reference sequence). The CDR3 spells CASSLGLATNEQFF.

The chain recombines TRBV20-1 with TRBJ2-3; TCRdb names TRBD2, which stays unverified in the absence of DNA. Germline CDR1 DFQATT, CDR2 SNEGSKA (reference sequence). This CDR3 has 14 residues. CDR3 in amino acids: CSARAGTSTDTQYF.

V gene TRBV19 combines with J gene TRBJ2-3. The length of the CDR3 is 13 residues. The V gene's germline CDR1 is LNHDA and CDR2 SQIVND (reference sequence). The CDR3 region is CASSIASTDTQYF.

This chain uses TRBV5-1 with TRBJ2-5; the TCRdb D gene call, TRBD2, has no DNA to confirm it. This CDR3 is built from 14 residues. In germline, CDR1 is SGHRS, CDR2 YFSETQ. The CDR3 reads CASSLRAEQETQYF.

The chain combines TRBV6-4 with TRBJ2-7; TCRdb designates TRBD1, a call that cannot be tested without DNA. The V gene's germline CDR1 is MRHNA and CDR2 SNTAGT. The CDR3 has 11 amino acids. The CDR3 sequence: CGTGPYYEQYF.

The chain combines TRBV27 with TRBJ1-1; TCRdb proposes TRBD1, but this gene call is untestable without DNA. The germline gives CDR1 MNHEY, CDR2 SMNVEV (reference sequence). This CDR3 is 14 amino acids long. CDR3 residues: CASSIQGKDTEAFF.

The genes are TRBV12-3 or TRBV12-4 and TRBJ2-1; TCRdb designates TRBD1, a call that cannot be tested without DNA. This CDR3 has 13 amino acids. This chain's CDR3 is CASSRQGLDEQFF.

The chain joins TRBV29-1 to TRBJ2-7; TCRdb's D gene call, TRBD2, goes unchecked for lack of DNA. This CDR3 is 12 amino acids long. CDR1 and CDR2 from the germline V gene are SQVTM and ANQGSEA. The CDR3 is CSVASGFDEQYF.

The V call is TRBV18, the J call TRBJ1-2; the D gene TCRdb calls, TRBD1, cannot be checked with no DNA. Germline assignment: CDR1 KGHSH and CDR2 LQKENI. The length of the CDR3 is 13 residues. The CDR3 loop reads CASSPSGVGGYTF.

The genes are TRBV3-1 and TRBJ1-2. The CDR3 sequence is 13 residues long. Germline CDR1 is LGHDT and CDR2 is YNNKEL (reference sequence). CDR3: CASSQDSNYGYTF.

The chain recombines TRBV11-2 with TRBJ1-4; TCRdb's D gene call, TRBD1, goes unchecked for lack of DNA. The CDR3 contains 13 residues. Germline loops: CDR1 SGHAT, CDR2 FQNNGV. The CDR3 loop is CASSLEWGGGLFF.

The chain uses TRBV10-2 and TRBJ2-5. CDR3 length: 13 amino acids. The germline CDR1 and CDR2 sequences are WSHSY and SAAADI. This CDR3 reads CASRLVATETQYF.

V gene TRBV12-3 or TRBV12-4 combines with J gene TRBJ1-1. This CDR3 contains 16 residues. The CDR3 sequence: CASSGDRRDLNTEAFF.

V usage is TRBV9 and J usage is TRBJ1-1. The CDR3 covers 13 residues. Germline loops: CDR1 SGDLS, CDR2 YYNGEE. This chain's CDR3 is CASSVVGYTEAFF.

The chain is built from TRBV20-1 and TRBJ2-5; the D call from TCRdb, TRBD2, cannot be confirmed without DNA. CDR1 DFQATT and CDR2 SNEGSKA come from the germline V gene (reference sequence). The CDR3 covers 17 residues. The CDR3 sequence: CSARNPFTSGGQETQYF.